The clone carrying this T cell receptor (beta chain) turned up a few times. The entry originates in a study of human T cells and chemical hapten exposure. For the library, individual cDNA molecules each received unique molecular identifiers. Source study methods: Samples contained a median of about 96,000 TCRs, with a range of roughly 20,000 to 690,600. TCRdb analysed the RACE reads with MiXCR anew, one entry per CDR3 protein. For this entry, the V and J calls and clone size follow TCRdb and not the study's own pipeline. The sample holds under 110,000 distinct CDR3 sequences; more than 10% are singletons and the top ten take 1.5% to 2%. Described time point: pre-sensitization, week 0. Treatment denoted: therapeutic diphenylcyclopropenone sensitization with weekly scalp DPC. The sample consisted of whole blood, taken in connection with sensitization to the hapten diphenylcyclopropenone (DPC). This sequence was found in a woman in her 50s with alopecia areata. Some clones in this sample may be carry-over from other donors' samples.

The CDR3 coding sequence is TGTGCCAGCAGCGCCGACAGGTACACTGAAGCTTTCTTT. Its protein product is CASSADRYTEAFF. V usage is TRBV7-2 and J usage is TRBJ1-1, with D possibly TRBD1 on 6 matching bases. V was trimmed by 5 bases and J by 3 bases, leaving 10 bases between them. In germline, CDR1 is SGHTA, CDR2 FQGNSA. The CDR3 totals 13 residues.